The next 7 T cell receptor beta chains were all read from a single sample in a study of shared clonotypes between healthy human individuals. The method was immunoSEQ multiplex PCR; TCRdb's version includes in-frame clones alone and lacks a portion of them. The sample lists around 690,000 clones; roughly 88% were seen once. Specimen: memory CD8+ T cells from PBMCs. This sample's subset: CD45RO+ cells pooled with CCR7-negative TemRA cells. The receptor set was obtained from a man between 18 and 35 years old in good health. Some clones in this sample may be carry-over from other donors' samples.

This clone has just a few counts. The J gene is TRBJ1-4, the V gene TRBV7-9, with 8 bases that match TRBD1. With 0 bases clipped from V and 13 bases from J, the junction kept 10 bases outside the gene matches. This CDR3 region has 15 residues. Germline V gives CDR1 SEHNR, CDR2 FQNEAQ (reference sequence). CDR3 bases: TGTGCCAGCAGCTTAGCGCCCGGACAGGGAGGAGTACTGTTTTTT. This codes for CASSLAPGQGGVLFF.

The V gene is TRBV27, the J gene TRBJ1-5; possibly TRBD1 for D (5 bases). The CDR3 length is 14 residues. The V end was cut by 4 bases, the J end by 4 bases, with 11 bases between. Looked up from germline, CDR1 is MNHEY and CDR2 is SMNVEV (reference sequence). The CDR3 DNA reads TGTGCCAGCAGTTCGGGGGTAACAAATCAGCCCCAGCATTTT. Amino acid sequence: CASSSGVTNQPQHF.

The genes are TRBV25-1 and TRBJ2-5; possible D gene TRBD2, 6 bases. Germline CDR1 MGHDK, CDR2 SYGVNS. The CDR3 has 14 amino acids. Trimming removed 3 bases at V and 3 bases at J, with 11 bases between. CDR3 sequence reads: CASSEAGWEETQYF. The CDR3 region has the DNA TGTGCCAGCAGTGAGGCGGGATGGGAAGAGACCCAGTACTTC.

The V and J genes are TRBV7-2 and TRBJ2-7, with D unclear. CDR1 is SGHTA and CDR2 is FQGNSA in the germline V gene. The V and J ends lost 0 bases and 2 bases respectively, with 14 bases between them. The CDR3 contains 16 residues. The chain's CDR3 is CASSLASWPTPYEQYF. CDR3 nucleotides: TGTGCCAGCAGCTTAGCGTCGTGGCCTACTCCCTACGAGCAGTACTTC.

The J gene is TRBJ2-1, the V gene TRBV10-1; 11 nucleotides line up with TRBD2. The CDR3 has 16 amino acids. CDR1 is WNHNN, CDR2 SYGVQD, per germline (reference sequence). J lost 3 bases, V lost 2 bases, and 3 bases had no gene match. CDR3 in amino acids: CASSERGTSGYNEQFF. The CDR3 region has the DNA TGCGCCAGCAGTGAGAGGGGGACTAGCGGCTACAATGAGCAGTTCTTC.

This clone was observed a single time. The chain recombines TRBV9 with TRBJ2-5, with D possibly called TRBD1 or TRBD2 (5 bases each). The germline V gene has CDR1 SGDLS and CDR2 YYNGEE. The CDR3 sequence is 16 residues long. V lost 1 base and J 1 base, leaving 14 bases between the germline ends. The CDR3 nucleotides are TGTGCCAGCAGCGTATCCCCCCCCGGGGCCCAAGAGACCCAGTACTTC. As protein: CASSVSPPGAQETQYF.

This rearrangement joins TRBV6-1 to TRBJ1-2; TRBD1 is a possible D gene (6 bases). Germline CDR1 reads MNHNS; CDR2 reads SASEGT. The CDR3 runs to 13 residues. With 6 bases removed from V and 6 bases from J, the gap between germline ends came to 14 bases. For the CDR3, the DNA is TGTGCCAGCAGGGACAGAGGGCCGGATGGCTACACCTTC. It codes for CASRDRGPDGYTF.